This T cell receptor (beta chain) stems from a study of blood T cells in healthy people across ages (dated by TCRdb to 2013 to 2016). In the study overall: Template switching captured roughly one uniquely barcoded TCR beta cDNA molecule per two T cells in model experiments. To avoid experimental bias, donors of different ages were randomly spread across the sequencing lanes. The donors were divided into four age groups: young (average around 17 years), middle-aged (roughly 40), aged (under 70) and long-lived (more than 75). To track age-related changes in TCR beta repertoire diversity, the study relied on deep sequencing normalized with unique cDNA molecular identifiers. Two additional independent replicas of 1 million unique cDNA reads from the same blood draw were analyzed for two donors (one aged 18 to 29 and one aged 80 or older).

Library preparation used 5' RACE. TCRdb lists the instrument as Illumina HiSeq 2500. A second PCR of roughly 7 to 12 cycles was performed with a sample-barcoded 5' primer and a J-beta primer mix. Each TCR beta cDNA molecule received a unique molecular identifier from a template-switch 5' adaptor carrying 12 random nucleotides. Each sample yielded at least 2.5 million CDR3-containing paired-end reads. First-strand cDNA was synthesized from all RNA with the Mint cDNA synthesis kit, primed by a TRBC-specific oligonucleotide. Following uracil-DNA glycosylase treatment, a first 18-cycle PCR with universal primers M1SS and BC2_uni_R was performed on all cDNA. The authors' pipeline ran thus. For normalization, 1 million high-quality reads were randomly selected from each sample, with every read carrying a distinct molecular identifier. Instead of being binned into consensus sequences, reads with shared molecular identifiers were discarded. MiTCR, set to a Q25 quality threshold and the strictest error-elimination algorithm, was used for CDR3 identification, clonotype clustering and error correction. A nonparametric unseen species model using Euler transformation provided a lower-bound estimate of total TCR beta diversity. TCRdb reworked the public reads: Q25 trimming with fastp, MiXCR clone assembly, productive beta chains retained. Every entry covers one CDR3 protein and lists the most common genes and DNA from its rows. It is TCRdb's table, rather than the study itself, that gives the V and J calls and clone size. Present in this sample are almost 1 million distinct CDR3 sequences, roughly 51% of which were seen just once. The top ten clonotypes cover about a fifth of the sample.

The donors were a few dozen Caucasian individuals from Russia, aged roughly 6 to 90 years, who were systemically healthy. Each donor gave about 10 milliliters of peripheral blood, drawn into EDTA-treated Vacutainer tubes. PBMCs were isolated by Ficoll-Paque density-gradient centrifugation, with at least 6.5 million obtained per sample. Total RNA, at least 6 micrograms per sample, was extracted from PBMCs with Trizol reagent. For every donor, flow cytometry on a PBMC aliquot measured the percentage of naive CD45RAhigh/CD27high T cells. Results and caveats for the whole study, not just this receptor: Observed TCR beta diversity correlated strongly with the percentage of naive T cells measured by flow cytometry. Estimates of total diversity based on one million sequenced T cells were regarded as lower bounds and as underestimates. Conclusive comparison of naive and antigen-experienced compartments was prevented by the profiling of bulk unsorted PBMCs. Compared with the aged group, more naive CD4+ T cells, fewer expanded clones and increased TCR diversity were shown by the long-lived group, suggesting age selection. Because donor CMV infection status was unknown, age-related changes in expanded clonotypes were potentially confounded. Observed TCR beta diversity per million T cells fell roughly linearly with age, and a significant reduction was already apparent by age around 40.

The CDR3 starts with the cysteine, ends with the phenylalanine, and has 12 residues. Only the CDR3 region is kept as DNA, spanning 36 bases read in frame from base 1. The germline ends are 14 bases apart after V is trimmed by 6 bases and J by 10 bases. Details on this clonotype: Its antigen remains unidentified. Nothing much larger sits one base from this clone, and base qualities are not available.

The clonotype comes from a woman in her fifties or sixties in good health. The specimen sequenced was blood. The chain links TRBV12-3 or TRBV12-4 with TRBJ2-3; no D gene is confidently identified. For the CDR3, the sequence is CASRLRDDAQYF. The nucleotide sequence is TGTGCCAGCAGATTACGAGACGATGCGCAGTATTTT.